Each of the 16 T cell receptor beta chains below was sequenced from the same sample in a study of response to subunit inactivated influenza vaccine. TCRdb re-called the RT-PCR reads through MiXCR, storing one row per CDR3 protein. The sample has more than 550,000 distinct CDR3 sequences, around 10% seen once; the top ten hold approximately 9.9%. These same data were also listed under a study on T cells expressing NK-cell markers. From that report: cDNA encoding TCR beta was synthesized via 5'RACE template switching incorporating UMIs.

Sequences were derived from PBMCs from blood, sampled on the day of vaccination. All receptors derive from a man between 50 and 59 years old who received an inactivated influenza vaccine.

The rearrangement joins TRBV9 to TRBJ1-1, with D possibly matching TRBD1 (6 bases). CDR1 is SGDLS and CDR2 is YYNGEE in the germline V gene. Trimming removed 4 bases at V and 7 bases at J, with 17 bases between. The CDR3 consists of 14 residues. The CDR3 DNA follows: TGTGCCAGCAGCTCATACAGGGATTTAGGTGAAGCTTTCTTT. Its protein product is CASSSYRDLGEAFF.

This clonotype showed up many times. The chain combines TRBV27 with TRBJ2-7; TRBD1 agrees at 10 bases. The germline V gene encodes CDR1 MNHEY and CDR2 SMNVEV (reference sequence). The length of the CDR3 is 16 residues. V was clipped by 4 bases and J by 2 bases; unmatched bases: 8. The CDR3 DNA is TGTGCCAGCAGTTACAGGAAGGGACAGGGGACCTACGAGCAGTACTTC. Translation: CASSYRKGQGTYEQYF.

There are a few counts of this clonotype. This sequence joins TRBV4-1 and TRBJ1-1; 9 nucleotides agree with TRBD1. This CDR3 region has 16 residues. CDR1 and CDR2 (germline): MGHRA, YSYEKL. V dropped 3 bases and J dropped 0; count of bases not matched to a gene: 5. Written as DNA, the CDR3 is TGCGCCAGCAGCCAGAGGACAGGGGACATGAACACTGAAGCTTTCTTT. This sequence encodes CASSQRTGDMNTEAFF.

This clonotype came up many times. This chain joins TRBV7-2 and TRBJ2-2, with D tentatively TRBD1 (6 bases). The germline V gene encodes CDR1 SGHTA and CDR2 FQGNSA. CDR3 size: 15 residues. Trimming left V 4 bases short and J 5 bases short, with 14 bases between. This CDR3 reads CASSSLGAGTGELFF. In DNA, the CDR3 is TGTGCCAGCAGCTCATTGGGGGCAGGGACCGGGGAGCTGTTTTTT. Variable domain in full (rest from reference TRBV7-2 and TRBJ2-2): GAGVSQSPSNKVTEKGKDVELRCDPISGHTALYWYRQSLGQGLEFLIYFQGNSAPDKSGLPSDRFSAERTGGSVSTLTIQRTQQEDSAVYLCASSSLGAGTGELFFGEGSRLTVL.

Ten or more counts support this clonotype. The chain is built from TRBV24-1 and TRBJ2-3, with TRBD1 as a possible D gene (5 bases). Germline V gene data show CDR1 as KGHDR and CDR2 as SFDVKD. The CDR3 contains 14 residues. The V end lost 3 bases, the J end lost 4 bases, and 10 bases lay between the germline ends. CDR3 bases: TGTGCCACCAGTGATGCTTCAGGGCCAGATACGCAGTATTTT. Protein sequence: CATSDASGPDTQYF.

V gene TRBV2 combines with J gene TRBJ1-1, with TRBD1 matching 7 bases. CDR3 size: 14 residues. J gave up 5 bases and V 2 bases, and 5 bases lay outside the gene matches. Germline CDR1 SNHLY, CDR2 FYNNEI. CDR3 coding DNA: TGTGCCAGCAGTGAAAACAGGGGTCGGACTGAAGCTTTCTTT. Amino acid sequence: CASSENRGRTEAFF.

The rearrangement uses TRBV20-1 and TRBJ2-2; D is uncertain. Germline CDR1 DFQATT, CDR2 SNEGSKA (reference sequence). CDR3 length equals 12 residues. V was pared by 4 bases and J by 7 bases, with 10 bases between. The CDR3 DNA reads TGCAGTGCTATTAATTCCGGCGGGGAGCTGTTTTTT. This gives the protein CSAINSGGELFF.

The chain joins TRBV20-1 to TRBJ2-3; possibly TRBD2 for D (5 bases). Trimming stripped 3 bases from V and 4 bases from J, with 8 bases between. This CDR3 has 12 residues. The germline gives CDR1 DFQATT, CDR2 SNEGSKA (reference sequence). CDR3 sequence: CSASRGPDTQYF. In DNA form, the CDR3 reads TGCAGTGCTAGCCGGGGTCCAGATACGCAGTATTTT.

This chain joins TRBV20-1 and TRBJ2-7; 8 nucleotides line up with TRBD2. Germline V lookup: CDR1 DFQATT, CDR2 SNEGSKA (reference sequence). There are 13 residues in the CDR3. V was clipped by 2 bases and J by 4 bases; unmatched bases: 4. CDR3 protein: CSARRSGGYEQYF. The CDR3 DNA reads as TGCAGTGCTAGAAGGTCGGGGGGGTACGAGCAGTACTTC.

The chain employs TRBV6-2 or TRBV6-3 and TRBJ2-4; D is uncertain. The CDR3 has 13 residues. The V and J ends lost 6 bases and 4 bases respectively, with 10 bases between them. The germline V gene encodes CDR1 MNHEY and CDR2 SVGEGT. The CDR3 protein is CASRPPAKNIQYF. The CDR3 bases are TGTGCCAGCAGGCCACCAGCTAAAAACATTCAGTACTTC.

A few counts support this clonotype. The V gene is TRBV28, the J gene TRBJ2-3; 14 nucleotides agree with TRBD2. CDR1 and CDR2 from the germline V gene are MDHEN and SYDVKM. The junction had 9 bases not matched to a gene; V was cut back by 6 bases and J by 10 bases. This CDR3 is 15 amino acids long. CDR3 sequence (DNA): TGTGCCAGCAGGCCGACTAGCGGGGGGGCCGGGTCGCAGTATTTT. Residues: CASRPTSGGAGSQYF.

This clonotype showed up just a few times. V is TRBV20-1 and J is TRBJ2-3, with 7 bases lining up with TRBD2. Germline CDR1 reads DFQATT; CDR2 reads SNEGSKA (reference sequence). This CDR3 contains 15 residues. The V gene end was trimmed by 3 bases and the J gene end by 2 bases; junction bases not matched to a gene: 8. The DNA of the CDR3 is TGCAGTGCTAGCTCGACTAGCCCAATCACAGATACGCAGTATTTT. Encoded protein: CSASSTSPITDTQYF.

The chain couples TRBV18 to TRBJ1-1; D remains unclear. Looked up from germline, CDR1 is KGHSH and CDR2 is LQKENI. Between the trimmed V and J ends, which lost 6 bases and 1 base, there was a span of 12 bases. This CDR3 has 14 amino acids. The CDR3 DNA sequence: TGTGCCAGCTCGCCGACACAGACGAACACTGAAGCTTTCTTT. Translated, it gives CASSPTQTNTEAFF.

This rearrangement joins TRBV5-1 to TRBJ2-1, with a tentative D call TRBD1 (5 bases). The germline CDR1 and CDR2 sequences are SGHRS and YFSETQ. Deletions cut 0 bases from V and 9 bases from J, with 13 bases between. The CDR3 covers 14 residues. The CDR3 sequence: CASSLDGRAREQFF. DNA of the CDR3: TGCGCCAGCAGCTTGGACGGCAGGGCCCGTGAGCAGTTCTTC.

The chain is built from TRBV16 and TRBJ2-3, with TRBD2 matching over 14 bases. The CDR3 runs 15 residues. CDR1 is KGHSY, CDR2 FQNENV, per germline. V lost 3 bases, J lost 10 bases, and 6 bases stayed unmatched. For the CDR3, the DNA is TGTGCCAGCAGCCACGGGACTAGCGGGAGCCGGCCGCAGTATTTT. Amino acids: CASSHGTSGSRPQYF.

The chain joins TRBV12-3 or TRBV12-4 to TRBJ1-1; no clear D. The ends were cut back, 2 bases at V and 4 bases at J, with 8 bases in the middle. This CDR3 has 13 residues. CDR3 protein: CASSLHGGTEAFF. The DNA for the CDR3 is TGTGCCAGCAGTTTACATGGAGGCACTGAAGCTTTCTTT.